The entry below describes one T cell receptor beta chain. Under the authors' procedure: Reference gene primers were amplified, and this amplification served to estimate nucleated cell counts. Repertoires were generated with immunoSEQ multiplex PCR, while TCRdb's copy carries only in-frame clones and drops some. V, J and clone size were drawn from that table, and D and trimming were deduced from the DNA. The repertoire has 250,000 or so clones, over 75% of them found once; the top ten carry less than 2.5%. Cohorts were assigned according to the clinical history that participants reported. Germline V gene sequence: CDR1 MGHDK, CDR2 SYGVNS. The CDR3 totals 12 residues. With 5 bases clipped from V and 7 bases from J, the junction kept 3 bases outside the gene matches. This entry is derived from a study of blood T cell repertoires in COVID-19. In the study overall: Acute-phase and convalescent COVID-19 samples originated in the United States, Italy and Spain. In each case, the material was cDNA or gDNA derived from T cells, B-cell-depleted T cells, or PBMCs.

Material: PBMCs or T cells enriched from blood (not recorded which). The V and J genes are TRBV25-1 and TRBJ1-2, with 8 positions matching TRBD1. This receptor was identified in a woman aged 50 to 65 who had recovered from COVID-19. DNA of the CDR3: TGTGCCAGCAGTTCAGGGGGCGGTGGCTACACCTTC. It yields the protein CASSSGGGGYTF.